A single sample gave rise to the 7 T cell receptor beta chains below, sequenced in a study of OX40 agonist ivuxolimab in advanced cancers. Repertoires were generated with immunoSEQ multiplex PCR, while TCRdb's copy carries only in-frame clones and drops some. The table lists around 40,000 clones, around 92% of them singletons. The sequenced sample was CD4+ or CD8+ T cells sorted from blood, obtained in a trial of the OX40 agonist ivuxolimab. The receptors were sampled from an adult with an advanced solid tumor such as melanoma, head and neck, liver or kidney cancer.

The chain has TRBV7-3 and TRBJ2-3, with D perhaps matching TRBD1 or TRBD2 (5 bases each). Germline loops: CDR1 SGHTA, CDR2 FQGTGA. Trimming stripped 5 bases from V and 3 bases from J, with 12 bases between. The CDR3 length is 14 residues. This CDR3 is CASSQGTVTDTQYF. The CDR3 DNA is TGTGCCAGCAGCCAAGGGACGGTAACAGATACGCAGTATTTT.

This clone was picked up one time. The J gene is TRBJ1-1, the V gene TRBV9; tentative D call: TRBD1 (6 bases). The V gene lost 2 bases and the J gene lost 5 bases, with 10 bases spanning the gap. This CDR3 comprises 13 residues. Germline V gene data show CDR1 as SGDLS and CDR2 as YYNGEE. The CDR3 nucleotides are TGTGCCAGCAGCGTCACTAGGGGGACTGAAGCTTTCTTT. Its translation is CASSVTRGTEAFF.

This clone was counted once. The sample holds other DNA sequences that translate to the same CDR3. The chain links TRBV25-1 to TRBJ1-6; D is unclear. This CDR3 region has 12 residues. Trimming left V 3 bases short and J 6 bases short, with 3 bases between. Per germline, CDR1 MGHDK and CDR2 SYGVNS. The CDR3 DNA follows: TGTGCCAGCAGTGATGTTAATTCACCCCTCCACTTT. As protein: CASSDVNSPLHF. The full variable domain, rest sourced from reference TRBV25-1 and TRBJ1-6, is EADIYQTPRYLVIGTGKKITLECSQTMGHDKMYWYQQDPGMELHLIHYSYGVNSTEKGDLSSESTVSRIRTEHFPLTLESARPSHTSQYLCASSDVNSPLHFGNGTRLTVT.

This sequence joins TRBV11-2 and TRBJ2-1; tentatively, D is TRBD2 (5 bases). CDR1 and CDR2 from the germline V gene are SGHAT and FQNNGV. The length of the CDR3 is 15 residues. Trimming took 0 bases from V and 5 from J, leaving 11 bases between them. The CDR3 here is CASSLEASPNNEQFF. The CDR3 nucleotides read TGTGCCAGCAGCTTAGAGGCTAGCCCCAACAATGAGCAGTTCTTC.

The chain carries TRBV7-3 and TRBJ2-7; no clear D gene. The CDR3 is 13 amino acids. CDR1 is SGHTA and CDR2 is FQGTGA in the germline V gene. V lost 7 bases and J 0 bases, leaving 10 bases between the germline ends. The CDR3 region is CASNPPISYEQYF. The CDR3 DNA follows: TGTGCCAGCAACCCACCCATCTCCTACGAGCAGTACTTC.

The CDR3 nucleotides are TGCAGCGTTGGGACAGAACGGAACTATGGCTACACCTTC. Its translation: CSVGTERNYGYTF. V and J are TRBV29-1 and TRBJ1-2; tentative D call: TRBD1 (6 bases). Trimming shortened V by 4 bases and J by 2 bases, and 11 bases separated the two germline ends. CDR1 is SQVTM, CDR2 ANQGSEA, per germline. This CDR3 spans 13 amino acids.

The chain recombines TRBV7-9 with TRBJ2-7; 8 positions match TRBD1. The CDR3 loop spans 15 amino acids. Per germline, CDR1 SEHNR and CDR2 FQNEAQ (reference sequence). Trimming cost V 4 bases and J 5 bases; bases outside gene matches: 10. Written as DNA, the CDR3 is TGTGCCAGCAGCTACCCCGGGACAGGATCTGACGAGCAGTACGTC. Its protein is CASSYPGTGSDEQYV.